The entry that follows covers one T cell receptor (beta chain) sequence. Its target is not known. The data stem from a study of response to subunit inactivated influenza vaccine. TCRdb reprocessed the RT-PCR reads with MiXCR, giving one entry per CDR3 protein. The sample shows about 310,000 distinct CDR3 sequences, 21% of them seen only once. Study-wide results and limits: New T cells are recruited in small numbers by each seasonal influenza vaccination, according to the authors' suggestion.

V dropped 4 bases and J dropped 0; count of bases not matched to a gene: 5. This CDR3 spans 15 amino acids. Sample: PBMCs from blood, taken roughly 20 months after vaccination. The sequence derives from a man aged 45 to 70 who received an inactivated influenza vaccine. The chain uses TRBV12-3 or TRBV12-4 and TRBJ1-1; 7 nucleotides agree with TRBD1. The CDR3 DNA reads as TGTGCCAGCAGTTCCGGACAGGTGCTGAACACTGAAGCTTTCTTT. Its translation: CASSSGQVLNTEAFF.